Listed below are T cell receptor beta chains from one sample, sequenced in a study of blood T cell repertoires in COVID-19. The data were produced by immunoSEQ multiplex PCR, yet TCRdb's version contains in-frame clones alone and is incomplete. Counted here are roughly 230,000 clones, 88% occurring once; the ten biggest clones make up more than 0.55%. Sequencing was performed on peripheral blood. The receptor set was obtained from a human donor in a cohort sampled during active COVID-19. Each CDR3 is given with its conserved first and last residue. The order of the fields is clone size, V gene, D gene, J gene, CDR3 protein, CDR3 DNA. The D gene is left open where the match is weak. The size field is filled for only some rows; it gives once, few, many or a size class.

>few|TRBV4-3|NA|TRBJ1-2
CASSPQRGTYGYTF
TGCGCCAGCAGCCCCCAAAGGGGGACCTATGGCTACACCTTC
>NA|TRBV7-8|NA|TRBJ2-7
CASSLGHLSYEQYF
TGTGCCAGCAGCTTAGGCCACTTATCCTACGAGCAGTACTTC
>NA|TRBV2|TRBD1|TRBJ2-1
CASNPSGQGQTEQFF
TGTGCCAGCAACCCTTCTGGACAGGGACAGACGGAGCAGTTCTTC
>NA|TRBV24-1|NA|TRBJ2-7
CATSGGQFYEQYF
TGTGCCACCAGTGGAGGACAGTTCTACGAGCAGTACTTC
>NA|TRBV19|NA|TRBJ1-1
CASSISRGNTEAFF
TGTGCCAGTAGTATCTCCAGGGGAAACACTGAAGCTTTCTTT
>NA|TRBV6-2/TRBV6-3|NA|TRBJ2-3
CASSWKRPTDTQYF
TGTGCCAGCAGTTGGAAGCGGCCGACAGATACGCAGTATTTT
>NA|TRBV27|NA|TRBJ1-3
CASSLALGPGNTIYF
TGTGCCAGCAGTTTGGCCCTGGGGCCTGGAAACACCATATATTTT
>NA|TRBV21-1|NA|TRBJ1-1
CASSKDGTGPNTEAFF
TGTGCCAGCAGCAAAGACGGGACAGGGCCGAACACTGAAGCTTTCTTT
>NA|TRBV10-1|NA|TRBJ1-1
CASSESSFITEAFF
TGCGCCAGCAGTGAGTCGTCCTTTATCACTGAAGCTTTCTTT
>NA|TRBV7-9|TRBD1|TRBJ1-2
CASSHAGTEALYGYTF
TGTGCCAGCAGCCACGCCGGGACAGAAGCCCTCTATGGCTACACCTTC
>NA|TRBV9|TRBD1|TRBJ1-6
CASSAGQGRNSPLHF
TGTGCCAGCAGCGCCGGACAGGGCAGGAATTCACCCCTCCACTTT
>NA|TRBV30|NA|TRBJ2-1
CAWSELVRNEQFF
TGTGCCTGGAGTGAGCTAGTTCGTAATGAGCAGTTCTTC
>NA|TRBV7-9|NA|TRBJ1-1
CASSYDPGSSEAFF
TGTGCCAGCAGCTACGACCCGGGGTCGTCCGAAGCTTTCTTT
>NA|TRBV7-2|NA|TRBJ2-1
CASSLALGSLWDEQFF
TGTGCCAGCAGCTTAGCGCTCGGGTCCCTCTGGGATGAGCAGTTCTTC
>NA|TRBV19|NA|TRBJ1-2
CASSPQSDYLYGYTF
TGTGCCAGTAGCCCTCAGAGCGATTATCTATATGGCTACACCTTC
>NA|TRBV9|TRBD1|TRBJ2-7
CASSKDRGHEQYF
TGTGCCAGCAGCAAGGACAGGGGGCACGAGCAGTACTTC
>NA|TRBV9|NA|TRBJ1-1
CASSIRTGTEAFF
TGTGCCAGCAGCATAAGGACGGGGACTGAAGCTTTCTTT
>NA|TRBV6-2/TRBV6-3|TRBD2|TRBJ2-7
CASSTLGLAGTYEQYF
TGTGCCAGCAGTACCCTTGGACTAGCGGGGACCTACGAGCAGTACTTC
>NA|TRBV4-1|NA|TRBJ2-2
CASSPEQVANTGELFF
TGCGCCAGCAGCCCCGAACAAGTGGCGAACACCGGGGAGCTGTTTTTT
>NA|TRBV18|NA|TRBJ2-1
CASSPELALVSEQFF
TGTGCCAGCTCACCAGAGTTAGCACTAGTAAGTGAGCAGTTCTTC
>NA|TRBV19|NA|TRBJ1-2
CASSPRAGRSYGYTF
TGTGCCAGTAGTCCACGTGCGGGCAGGTCCTATGGCTACACCTTC
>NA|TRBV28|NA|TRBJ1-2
CASSQQGYYGYTF
TGTGCCAGCAGTCAACAGGGATACTATGGCTACACCTTC
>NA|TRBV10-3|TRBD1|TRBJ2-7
CAIRSGTGGPYEQYF
TGTGCCATCAGATCCGGGACAGGGGGCCCCTACGAGCAGTACTTC
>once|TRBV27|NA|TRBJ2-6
CASSFIGSGANVLTF
TGTGCCAGCAGTTTTATCGGGTCTGGGGCCAACGTCCTGACTTTC
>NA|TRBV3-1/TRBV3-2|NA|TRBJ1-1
CASSRTDLNTEAFF
TGTGCCAGCAGCAGGACAGATTTGAACACTGAAGCTTTCTTT
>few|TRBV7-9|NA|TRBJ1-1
CASSRTDRGSGTEAFF
TGTGCCAGCAGCCGGACGGATAGAGGGAGTGGCACTGAAGCTTTCTTT
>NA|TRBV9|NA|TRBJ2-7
CASSVDPGAGVTEQYF
TGTGCCAGCAGCGTAGACCCAGGGGCAGGCGTAACCGAGCAGTACTTC
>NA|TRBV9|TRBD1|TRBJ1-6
CASSVGTGASYNSPLHF
TGTGCCAGCAGCGTAGGAACAGGGGCCTCCTATAATTCACCCCTCCACTTT
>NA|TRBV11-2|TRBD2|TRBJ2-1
CASSSTPGGPHNEQFF
TGTGCCAGCAGTTCAACCCCGGGGGGGCCACACAATGAGCAGTTCTTC
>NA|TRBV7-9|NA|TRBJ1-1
CASSSEGGTEAFF
TGTGCCAGCAGCTCAGAAGGCGGTACTGAAGCTTTCTTT
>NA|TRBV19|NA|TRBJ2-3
CASTVGVTDTQYF
TGTGCCAGTACCGTGGGAGTCACAGATACGCAGTATTTT
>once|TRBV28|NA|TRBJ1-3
CASSLSSPGNTIYF
TGTGCCAGCAGTTTAAGCAGCCCGGGGAACACCATATATTTT
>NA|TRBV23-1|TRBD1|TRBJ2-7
CASSQLQGDYEQYF
TGCGCCAGCAGTCAACTACAGGGGGACTACGAGCAGTACTTC
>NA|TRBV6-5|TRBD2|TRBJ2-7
CASSHRLADTYEQYF
TGTGCCAGCAGTCACCGACTAGCGGACACCTACGAGCAGTACTTC
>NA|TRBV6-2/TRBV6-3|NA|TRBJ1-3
CASSFAVVAGNTIYF
TGTGCCAGCAGTTTTGCGGTGGTCGCTGGAAACACCATATATTTT
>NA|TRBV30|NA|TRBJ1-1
CAWSVLGLGNTEAFF
TGTGCCTGGAGTGTACTCGGCCTAGGAAACACTGAAGCTTTCTTT
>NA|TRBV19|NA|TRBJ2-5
CASSTLAGPQETQYF
TGTGCCAGTAGTACCCTCGCGGGGCCCCAAGAGACCCAGTACTTC
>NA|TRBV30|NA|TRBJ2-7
CAWSVALGANEQYF
TGTGCCTGGAGTGTCGCGCTAGGGGCCAACGAGCAGTACTTC
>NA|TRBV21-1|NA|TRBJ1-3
CASSNLMGQFF
TGTGCCAGCAGCAACCTGATGGGACAGTTTTTT
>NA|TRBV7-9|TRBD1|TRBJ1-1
CASSPGQGNTEAFF
TGTGCCAGCAGCCCAGGACAGGGGAACACTGAAGCTTTCTTT
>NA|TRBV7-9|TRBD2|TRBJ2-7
CASSLVSGSENEQYF
TGTGCCAGCAGCTTAGTTAGCGGGAGCGAGAACGAGCAGTACTTC
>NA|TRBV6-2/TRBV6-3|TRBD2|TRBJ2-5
CASSFRHLTSGGLGENF
TGTGCCAGCAGTTTCCGCCACCTGACTAGCGGGGGGTTGGGAGAAAACTTC
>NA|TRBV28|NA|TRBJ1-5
CASRGRGKYGNQPQHF
TGTGCCAGCAGGGGGCGTGGCAAGTACGGCAATCAGCCCCAGCATTTT
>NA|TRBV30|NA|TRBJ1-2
CAWSKRRYWDGYTF
TGTGCCTGGAGTAAGCGTCGATACTGGGATGGCTACACCTTC
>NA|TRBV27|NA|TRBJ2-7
CASSLLGGYSYEQYF
TGTGCCAGCAGTTTACTGGGAGGATACTCCTACGAGCAGTACTTC
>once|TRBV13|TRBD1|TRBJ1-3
CASSQTGGRDSGNTIYF
TGTGCCAGCAGCCAAACAGGGGGTAGGGACTCTGGAAACACCATATATTTT
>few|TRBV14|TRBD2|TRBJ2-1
CASSPQGLAGNEQFF
TGTGCCAGCAGCCCCCAAGGACTAGCAGGCAATGAGCAGTTCTTC
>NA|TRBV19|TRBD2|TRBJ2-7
CASSNLGGSYEQYF
TGTGCCAGTAGTAACCTCGGGGGGTCCTACGAGCAGTACTTC
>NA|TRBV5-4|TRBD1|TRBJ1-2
CASSTPGGYYGYTF
TGTGCCAGCAGCACACCAGGGGGATACTATGGCTACACCTTC
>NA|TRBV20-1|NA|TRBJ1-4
CSPYRDEKLFF
TGCAGTCCGTACAGGGACGAAAAACTGTTTTTT
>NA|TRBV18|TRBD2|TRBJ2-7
CASSPTSLSGRASYEQYF
TGTGCCAGCTCACCGACAAGCCTTAGCGGGAGGGCCTCCTACGAGCAGTACTTC
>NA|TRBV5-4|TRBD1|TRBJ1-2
CASTRRQGNGYTF
TGTGCCAGCACCCGACGACAGGGGAATGGCTACACCTTC